Shown below are 4 T cell receptor beta chains from a single sample sequenced in a study of control samples from healthy donors and cancer patients. Sequencing was performed with immunoSEQ multiplex PCR; in TCRdb, only in-frame clones are kept and a portion is missing. This table has 52,000 or so clones, approximately 94% appearing once. What was sequenced was blood. The receptors come from a man younger than 45 in good health.

The chain joins TRBV6-6 to TRBJ1-2; TRBD1 aligns across 8 bases. With 6 bases clipped from V and 6 bases from J, the junction kept 6 bases outside the gene matches. Germline-derived CDR1 and CDR2 are MNHNY and SVGAGI (reference sequence). The length of the CDR3 is 13 residues. The CDR3 loop reads CASRSTGEDGYTF. The CDR3 DNA follows: TGTGCCAGCAGGTCGACAGGGGAGGATGGCTACACCTTC.

The genes are TRBV28 and TRBJ2-7; either TRBD1 or TRBD2 may supply D (5 bases each). Trimming removed 5 bases at V and 0 bases at J, with 17 bases between. From germline, CDR1 is MDHEN and CDR2 SYDVKM. The CDR3 runs to 16 residues. The DNA for the CDR3 is TGTGCCAGCAGTCTCCACCGGGACGGAAGCTCCTACGAGCAGTACTTC. Its protein is CASSLHRDGSSYEQYF.

CDR3 protein: CASSLRGLAQPQHF. Here the CDR3 DNA reads TGTGCCAGCAGCCTCCGAGGGCTGGCCCAGCCCCAGCATTTT. The V and J genes are TRBV6-2 or TRBV6-3 and TRBJ1-5; D unresolved. Germline V gene lookup returns CDR1 MNHEY and CDR2 SVGEGT. The CDR3 spans 14 residues. V was shortened by 6 bases and J by 7 bases, with 16 bases between the two germline ends.

The rearrangement links TRBV14 to TRBJ1-3; perhaps TRBD1 as D (6 bases). Germline CDR1 and CDR2: SGHDN and FVKESK. V was shortened by 1 base and J by 3 bases, with 13 bases between the two germline ends. CDR3 length: 16 amino acids. CDR3: CASSQVGGFGGNTIYF. The CDR3 nucleotides are TGTGCCAGCAGCCAAGTCGGGGGCTTCGGTGGAAACACCATATATTTT.